What follows are 18 T cell receptor beta chains derived from one specimen sequenced in a study of T-cell memory formation after mild COVID-19. One entry per CDR3 protein, called by TCRdb with MiXCR from the 5' RACE reads. The table includes about 140,000 distinct CDR3 sequences, 14% to 15% detected once. Sequencing input: PBMCs or a T cell subset sorted from them (not recorded which). These receptors originate from an adult woman who had mild COVID-19 (a few samples of this study predate the infection). Cell type and time point are not known.

Many counts were recorded for this clonotype. This rearrangement joins TRBV5-1 to TRBJ1-2; possibly TRBD1 for D (6 bases). V lost 1 base and J 4 bases, leaving 11 bases between the germline ends. The V gene's germline CDR1 is SGHRS and CDR2 YFSETQ. The CDR3 spans 14 residues. DNA of the CDR3: TGCGCCAGCAGCTTGCCAGGGGTAACCTATGGCTACACCTTC. Amino acid sequence: CASSLPGVTYGYTF.

The chain is built from TRBV6-1 and TRBJ1-1; a weak D match, TRBD1 (6 bases). The CDR3 contains 12 residues. Germline V gene data show CDR1 as MNHNS and CDR2 as SASEGT. V gave up 9 bases and J gave up 4 bases, with 12 bases separating them. The chain's CDR3 is CASKTGGTEAFF. CDR3 nucleotides: TGTGCCAGTAAGACAGGTGGCACTGAAGCTTTCTTT.

In this sample, this clonotype turned up a few times. The V call is TRBV7-9, the J call TRBJ2-1; 11 bases agree with TRBD2. This CDR3 has 16 amino acids. Germline CDR1 reads SEHNR; CDR2 reads FQNEAQ (reference sequence). The V and J ends lost 5 bases and 3 bases, in that order; junction bases with no gene match: 6. The CDR3 reads CASSTRTSGYYNEQFF. The CDR3 DNA reads TGTGCCAGCAGCACCAGGACTAGCGGGTACTACAATGAGCAGTTCTTC.

This clonotype has more than one count but fewer than ten. The rearrangement uses TRBV15 and TRBJ1-1, with a tentative D call TRBD1 (5 bases). Trimming stripped 0 bases from V and 1 base from J, with 9 bases between. Germline-derived CDR1 and CDR2 are LNHNV and YYDKDF (reference sequence). CDR3 length equals 15 residues. CDR3: CATSRDSGTNTEAFF. CDR3 nucleotide sequence: TGTGCCACCAGCAGAGATTCCGGGACGAACACTGAAGCTTTCTTT.

V usage is TRBV10-3 and J usage is TRBJ2-7; 10 nucleotides match TRBD1. The germline V gene encodes CDR1 ENHRY and CDR2 SYGVKD. The trim removed 6 bases at V and 4 bases at J, leaving 6 bases unmatched. The CDR3 is 14 residues long. Here the CDR3 DNA reads TGTGCCATCAGCGGTCGGGACAGGGGATACGAGCAGTACTTC. The encoded protein is CAISGRDRGYEQYF.

This clonotype was observed a few times. This sequence joins TRBV20-1 and TRBJ2-1; 7 positions match TRBD1. CDR3 length equals 13 residues. The V gene's germline CDR1 is DFQATT and CDR2 SNEGSKA (reference sequence). Trimming at V came to 0 bases and at J to 9 bases, leaving 5 bases not matched to a gene. The CDR3 nucleotides are TGCAGTGCTAGAGATTCGACAGGGCCTGAGCAGTTCTTC. Its protein product is CSARDSTGPEQFF.

This clonotype appeared a few times. The chain couples TRBV7-8 to TRBJ2-3; a weak D match, TRBD1 (5 bases). V was clipped by 5 bases and J by 3 bases, with 18 bases between them. This CDR3 has 16 residues. Germline CDR1 and CDR2: SGHVS and FQNEAQ. The CDR3 DNA follows: TGTGCCAGCAGCATCCCTGGGCAGGGTTTGACAGATACGCAGTATTTT. It encodes CASSIPGQGLTDTQYF.

This clonotype was detected ten times or more. This chain links TRBV27 with TRBJ1-2; D is unclear. V dropped 6 bases and J dropped 4 bases, with 12 bases sitting between them. CDR1 is MNHEY and CDR2 is SMNVEV in the germline V gene (reference sequence). The CDR3 has 13 amino acids. The CDR3 region is CASSPHFSYGYTF. The DNA of the CDR3 is TGTGCCAGCAGCCCCCACTTCTCCTATGGCTACACCTTC.

This clonotype has a handful of counts. The rearrangement uses TRBV4-3 and TRBJ2-5; 9 bases are shared with TRBD2. The CDR3 totals 17 residues. Germline CDR1 reads LGHNA; CDR2 reads YSLEER. The J segment lost 3 bases and the V segment lost 0 bases, leaving 8 bases of the junction unmatched. DNA of the CDR3: TGCGCCAGCAGCCAAGACTGGGAGCGGGAGGTAGAAGAGACCCAGTACTTC. Its translation: CASSQDWEREVEETQYF.

To note about this clonotype: One end of the junction is discordant with germline, which a read error may explain. The chain uses TRBV3-1 and TRBJ2-2, with a weak D call TRBD2 (6 bases). CDR3 length: 17 residues. Looked up from germline, CDR1 is LGHDT and CDR2 is YNNKEL (reference sequence). In nucleotides, the CDR3 is TGTGCCAGCAGCCAACCAGGGCTAGCGCCGAACACCGGGGAGCTGATTTTT. It translates to CASSQPGLAPNTGELIF.

This clonotype occurred a few times. The gene calls are TRBV6-5 and TRBJ2-7; D ambiguous. The CDR3 is 13 amino acids. Germline V CDR1 and CDR2: MNHEY, SVGAGI. Trimming left V 0 bases short and J 6 bases short, with 9 bases between. The CDR3 sequence is CASSYSWVGEQYF. CDR3 in DNA: TGTGCCAGCAGTTACTCGTGGGTAGGCGAGCAGTACTTC.

This clonotype occurred a few times. The chain joins TRBV7-9 to TRBJ1-4; tentative D call: TRBD1 (5 bases). The germline V and J ends were trimmed by 5 bases and 0 bases, with 19 bases remaining between them. The CDR3 runs 18 residues. CDR1 is SEHNR, CDR2 FQNEAQ, per germline (reference sequence). The CDR3 DNA follows: TGTGCCAGCAGCCACCACCCTTACGGGGACGCAACTAATGAAAAACTGTTTTTT. This sequence encodes CASSHHPYGDATNEKLFF.

The gene calls are TRBV5-1 and TRBJ2-1, with 10 bases fitting TRBD2. J lost 7 bases, V lost 4 bases, and 8 bases had no gene match. Germline V gives CDR1 SGHRS, CDR2 YFSETQ. The CDR3 length is 15 residues. The CDR3 sequence is CASSEWASGSNEQFF. The CDR3 coding sequence is TGCGCCAGCAGCGAGTGGGCTAGCGGGAGTAATGAGCAGTTCTTC.

This chain connects TRBV6-2 or TRBV6-3 to TRBJ2-2; 8 positions agree with TRBD1. The trim removed 6 bases at V and 3 bases at J, leaving 6 bases unmatched. CDR1 MNHEY and CDR2 SVGEGT come from the germline V gene. The CDR3 is 15 residues long. CDR3 in DNA: TGTGCCAGCAGGTTGACAGGGGTGGACACCGGGGAGCTGTTTTTT. This gives the protein CASRLTGVDTGELFF.

The J gene is TRBJ2-7, the V gene TRBV20-1, with unresolved D. This CDR3 spans 15 amino acids. V shed 0 bases and J shed 0 bases, with 12 bases lying between them. Per the germline V gene, CDR1 is DFQATT and CDR2 is SNEGSKA (reference sequence). The CDR3 spells CSARDLESSSYEQYF. Here the CDR3 DNA reads TGCAGTGCTAGAGACCTAGAATCAAGCTCCTACGAGCAGTACTTC.

The chain carries TRBV15 and TRBJ2-7, with D uncertain. Trimming removed 0 bases at V and 3 bases at J, with 12 bases between. The germline V gene encodes CDR1 LNHNV and CDR2 YYDKDF (reference sequence). The CDR3 covers 15 residues. The CDR3 DNA follows: TGTGCCACCAGCAGAGAAACGTCCGGAAGCTACGAGCAGTACTTC. Its translation is CATSRETSGSYEQYF.

This clonotype has more than one count but fewer than ten. The J gene is TRBJ2-2, the V gene TRBV30, with D possibly matching TRBD1 (5 bases). With 2 bases removed from V and 6 bases from J, the gap between germline ends came to 22 bases. Germline-derived CDR1 and CDR2 are GTSNPN and SVGIG (reference sequence). The CDR3 spans 17 residues. The DNA of the CDR3 is TGTGCCTGGAGTCTGACAGTGAATCTTTACGGCGCCGGGGAGCTGTTTTTT. This encodes CAWSLTVNLYGAGELFF.

This clonotype was seen a handful of times. V and J are TRBV15 and TRBJ1-5; perhaps TRBD1 as D (6 bases). Germline values: CDR1 LNHNV, CDR2 YYDKDF (reference sequence). V gave up 0 bases and J gave up 4 bases, with 10 bases separating them. This CDR3 region has 15 residues. The CDR3 region is CATSRDRGANQPQHF. The CDR3 DNA reads as TGTGCCACCAGCAGAGACAGGGGAGCGAATCAGCCCCAGCATTTT. Full variable domain (rest looked up from reference TRBV15 and TRBJ1-5): DAMVIQNPRYQVTQFGKPVTLSCSQTLNHNVMYWYQQKSSQAPKLLFHYYDKDFNNEADTPDNFQSRRPNTSFCFLDIRSPGLGDTAMYLCATSRDRGANQPQHFGDGTRLSIL.